This TCR beta chain is from a study of technical replicates of blood from a few donors. Using immunoSEQ multiplex PCR, the repertoire was profiled, and TCRdb retains in-frame clones only, with some absent. The sample contains about 59,000 clones, about 86% of which appear only once. CDR3 size: 16 residues. CDR1 is SGHDT, CDR2 YYEEEE, per germline. With 4 bases clipped from V and 5 bases from J, the junction kept 9 bases outside the gene matches. J is TRBJ2-5 and V is TRBV5-6, with 12 bases aligning to TRBD1. The specimen sequenced was PBMCs. The TCR comes from a human donor in good health. Some clones in this sample may be carry-over from other donors' samples. The chain's CDR3 is CASSPIGTGGWETQYF. As DNA, the CDR3 is TGTGCCAGCAGCCCCATCGGGACAGGGGGCTGGGAGACCCAGTACTTC. The variable domain in full, with the rest retrieved from reference TRBV5-6 and TRBJ2-5, is DAGVTQSPTHLIKTRGQQVTLRCSPKSGHDTVSWYQQALGQGPQFIFQYYEEEERQRGNFPDRFSGHQFPNYSSELNVNALLLGDSALYLCASSPIGTGGWETQYFGPGTRLLVL.